This T cell receptor (beta chain) was sequenced during a study of radiation and T cells in renal cell carcinoma (dated by TCRdb to the early 2020s). Regarding the complete study: Samples came from a clinical trial, in which primary renal cell carcinomas received 15 Gy stereotactic body radiation therapy followed by nephrectomy 4 weeks later. In the approximately 58 samples combined, roughly 4.4 million unique CDR3 nucleotide sequences were found, encoding roughly 3,000,000 unique CDR3 amino acid sequences. TCR beta sequencing covered over 50 samples in total, comprising approximately 26 tumors and roughly 27 peripheral blood samples.

V sheds 0 bases and J sheds 7 bases, leaving 13 bases between their ends. The CDR3 has 14 amino acids, counting the end cysteine and phenylalanine. The sequence is cut down to CDR3 DNA, 42 bases in frame from base 1. From the germline V gene (reference sequence), CDR1 is MNHNY and CDR2 is SVGAGI. TCR beta libraries were generated from genomic DNA with the immunoSEQ kit, following the manufacturer's recommendations. To prepare libraries, a first multiplex PCR with proprietary primers was run, followed by a second PCR that added unique barcodes, and a bead cleanup was done after each round. A kit-provided positive control reaction and a negative control reaction were included in every sample batch. The final libraries were assessed on an Agilent 4200 TapeStation D1000 ScreenTape, pooled by volume, and quantified by qPCR. Sequencing was performed on an Illumina NextSeq500 with a MidOutput 150-cycle cartridge, and 156 Read1 and 15 Index1 cycles were run with kit custom primers. The pooled library was loaded at about 1 pM, with a roughly 22% PhiX control spiked in. In the source study's methods: Vendor-processed data were analyzed in R, and a clonotype was defined as all T cells sharing the same CDR3 nucleotide sequence. For clone abundance analyses, frequencies were normalized to the 10,000 most abundant clones per sample. Public T cell clones, averaging fewer than five per sample, were removed before analysis. Tumor-enriched and baseline blood-enriched clonotypes were defined by at least a 32-fold difference in abundance between compartments. A beta-binomial differential abundance model was applied to find clonotypes that expanded or contracted between blood time points. Tumor-blood repertoire similarity was measured with the Baroni-Urbani and Buser coefficient, and groups were compared using two-tailed Wilcoxon tests in R. This immuneACCESS table, as held by TCRdb, lists in-frame sequences with V and J called but not all clones. Of the missing ones, under half trace to an unresolved V gene in checked studies; the others have no known cause. D and trimming come from the DNA, and the V and J calls and clone size come from that table. Across this sample there are 150,000 or so clones, with 70% to 90% seen only once. About 11% of the sample rests with the top ten.

About this clone: The clone's antigen remains unknown. No much larger clone exists at a distance of one base, and base qualities are not known.

Sample time point, as interpreted from the label and publication: baseline pretreatment blood. Per the publication, the treatment or condition label means: 15 Gy SBRT to primary tumor, nephrectomy 4 weeks later. To follow tumor-enriched clonotypes, peripheral blood was collected serially from radiation-treated patients at baseline and again at 2 weeks and 4 weeks after SBRT. Every patient had renal cell carcinoma of clear cell pathology. The QIAamp DNA Blood Mini Kit (Qiagen) was used to prepare genomic DNA for TCR sequencing. The analyses included only samples that passed all quality control checks. What the work shows at the level of the full study, not this receptor alone: Dynamics of the blood repertoire were not tracked past 4 weeks after treatment. Because the trial had a single-armed design, the trial could not examine how radiation dose or scheduling affected the TCR repertoire. Because no pretreatment tumor biopsies were available, whether clonotypes were present in the tumor at baseline could not be determined. Top tumor clonotypes rose in blood from baseline to 2 weeks post-radiation, then contracted by 4 weeks, suggesting transient expansion of tumor-resident clones.

The sample consisted of blood, taken from a patient whose treatment included radiotherapy and nephrectomy. This sequence uses TRBV6-6 and TRBJ2-7; the D segment is perhaps TRBD1 or TRBD2, each sharing 5 matched bases. The TCR originated in a woman in her forties or fifties with renal cell carcinoma. The encoded CDR3 is CASSYSRDAWEQYF. The sequenced DNA is TGTGCCAGCAGTTACTCCAGGGACGCTTGGGAGCAGTACTTC.